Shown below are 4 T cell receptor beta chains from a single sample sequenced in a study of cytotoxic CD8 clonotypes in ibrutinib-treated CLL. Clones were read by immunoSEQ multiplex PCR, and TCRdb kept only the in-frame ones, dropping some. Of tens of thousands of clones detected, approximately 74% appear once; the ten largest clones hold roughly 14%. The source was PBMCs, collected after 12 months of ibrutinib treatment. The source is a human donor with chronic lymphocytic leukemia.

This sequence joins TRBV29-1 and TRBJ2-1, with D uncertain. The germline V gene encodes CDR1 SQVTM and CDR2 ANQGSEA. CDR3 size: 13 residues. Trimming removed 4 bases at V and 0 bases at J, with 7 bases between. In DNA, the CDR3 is TGCAGCGTTGTGACTGCCTCCTACAATGAGCAGTTCTTC. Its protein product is CSVVTASYNEQFF.

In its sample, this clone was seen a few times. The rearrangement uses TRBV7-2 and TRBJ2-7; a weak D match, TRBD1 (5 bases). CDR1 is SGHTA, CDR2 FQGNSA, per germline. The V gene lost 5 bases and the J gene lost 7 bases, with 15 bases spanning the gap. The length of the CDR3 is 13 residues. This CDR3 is CASSPAGLGEQYF. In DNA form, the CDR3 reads TGTGCCAGCAGCCCCGCAGGGCTCGGGGAGCAGTACTTC.

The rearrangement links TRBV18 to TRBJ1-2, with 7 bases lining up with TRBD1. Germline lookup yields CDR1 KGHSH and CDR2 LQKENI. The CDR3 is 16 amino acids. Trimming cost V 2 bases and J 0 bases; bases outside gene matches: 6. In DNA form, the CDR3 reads TGTGCCAGCTCACCATTGGACAGGCAGTCTAACTATGGCTACACCTTC. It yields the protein CASSPLDRQSNYGYTF.

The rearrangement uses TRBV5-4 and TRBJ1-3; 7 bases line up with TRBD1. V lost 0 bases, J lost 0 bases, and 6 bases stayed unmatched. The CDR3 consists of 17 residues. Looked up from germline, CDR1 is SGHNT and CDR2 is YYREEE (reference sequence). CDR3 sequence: CASSLGTGPSSGNTIYF. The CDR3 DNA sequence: TGTGCCAGCAGCTTGGGGACAGGCCCTAGCTCTGGAAACACCATATATTTT.